The clone carrying this T cell receptor beta chain has only a few counts. What it binds is unknown. TCRdb reprocessed the reads with MiXCR, giving one entry per CDR3 protein. The data contain around 530,000 distinct CDR3 sequences, approximately 15% of them singletons. These data belong to a study of T cell repertoires in cytomegalovirus infection. The V segment lost 5 bases and the J segment 7 bases; nucleotides outside the gene matches: 9. The CDR3 extends over 14 amino acids. Study-wide points: Ex vivo, HLA-C-restricted CMV-specific TCR beta clonotypes prevailed over the rest of the response.

The sequence came from a human donor in good health (CMV status not recorded). Some clones in this sample may be carry-over from other donors' samples. Material: CD8+ T cells from PBMCs. The chain combines TRBV12-3 or TRBV12-4 with TRBJ1-1; 8 bases match TRBD1. The CDR3 DNA follows: TGTGCCAGCAGTCCCAGGACAGGGTCGGGTGAAGCTTTCTTT. It translates to CASSPRTGSGEAFF.